One sample yielded the 30 T cell receptor beta chains listed below, sequenced in a study of vaccination effects on CD4 cells after COVID-19. Their antigen targets remain unknown. Before any sequencing was done, the ViraFEST assay used viral peptide pools to expand antigen-specific CD4+ T cells. The culture ran for 10 days, and then CD4+ T cells were isolated. The person's infection with SARS-CoV-2, confirmed by PCR, took place between March and December 2020. Either the mRNA-1273 or the BNT162b2 vaccine was given to participants as two doses. Sequenced by immunoSEQ multiplex PCR; TCRdb stores in-frame clones only, minus some. The profile shows approximately 14,000 clones, around 75% of them singletons. This specimen was CD4+ T cells from PBMCs cultured with HCoV-NL63 spike peptides, taken after COVID-19 vaccination. These receptors were taken from a human donor who had a prior SARS-CoV-2 infection.

This chain joins TRBV20-1 and TRBJ1-2; D gene unclear. Germline V gene lookup returns CDR1 DFQATT and CDR2 SNEGSKA (reference sequence). The CDR3 sequence is 11 residues long. Trimming stripped 6 bases from V and 4 bases from J, with 9 bases between. CDR3 protein: CSAQSAYGYTF. The CDR3 bases are TGCAGTGCCCAAAGTGCCTATGGCTACACCTTC.

The chain has TRBV30 and TRBJ2-1; TRBD1 or TRBD2 may be the D gene (6 bases each). Germline loops: CDR1 GTSNPN, CDR2 SVGIG (reference sequence). V dropped 8 bases and J dropped 8 bases, with 22 bases sitting between them. The CDR3 runs to 14 residues. CDR3 nucleotide sequence: TGTGCCGGACTGGGGGGCCCCGGGGACCATGAGCAGTTCTTC. Translated, it gives CAGLGGPGDHEQFF.

V gene TRBV11-3 combines with J gene TRBJ2-2, with 8 bases aligning to TRBD2. The germline CDR1 and CDR2 sequences are SGHNT and YENEEA. With V trimmed by 2 bases and J by 6 bases, 8 bases remained unmatched. The CDR3 extends over 16 amino acids. The CDR3, as DNA: TGTGCCAGCAGCTTATTTGGCGGGGGGCTTTCCGGGGAGCTGTTTTTT. This encodes CASSLFGGGLSGELFF.

This clone was recorded a few times. The rearrangement links TRBV4-1 to TRBJ2-5; D ambiguous. The CDR3 spans 14 residues. Germline V gene sequence: CDR1 MGHRA, CDR2 YSYEKL. V was shortened by 0 bases and J by 8 bases, with 13 bases between the two germline ends. This chain's CDR3 is CASSQEFLVRTQYF. CDR3 sequence (DNA): TGCGCCAGCAGCCAAGAATTCCTCGTTCGAACCCAGTACTTC.

This chain links TRBV12-3 or TRBV12-4 with TRBJ1-2; D gene uncertain. This CDR3 has 13 residues. The germline V and J ends were trimmed by 5 bases and 8 bases, with 15 bases remaining between them. The CDR3, as DNA: TGTGCCAGCAGTATCGACGGGCGTCGGGGCTACACCTTC. Its protein is CASSIDGRRGYTF.

The chain joins TRBV7-9 to TRBJ2-3; 9 positions match TRBD2. The CDR3 has 17 amino acids. CDR1 is SEHNR and CDR2 is FQNEAQ in the germline V gene (reference sequence). With V trimmed by 1 base and J by 1 base, 6 bases remained unmatched. The CDR3 loop reads CASSLGAVAGGTDTQYF. The CDR3 DNA reads as TGTGCCAGCAGCTTAGGCGCGGTAGCGGGGGGCACAGATACGCAGTATTTT.

This clone was seen more than once but under ten times. This sequence joins TRBV4-1 and TRBJ2-1, with unresolved D. This CDR3 spans 16 amino acids. From germline, CDR1 is MGHRA and CDR2 YSYEKL. Trimming pared 0 bases from V and 3 bases from J, leaving 12 bases between. The CDR3 loop is CASSQEVRLDYNEQFF. CDR3 DNA: TGCGCCAGCAGCCAAGAGGTCCGGTTGGACTACAATGAGCAGTTCTTC.

The CDR3 bases are TGTGCCAGCAGAGAGGGGACGTTTGAGCAGTTCTTC. Protein: CASREGTFEQFF. The gene calls are TRBV7-2 and TRBJ2-1; D assignment may be TRBD1 or TRBD2 (5 bases each). CDR1 is SGHTA, CDR2 FQGNSA, per germline. V shed 6 bases and J shed 9 bases, with 12 bases lying between them. This CDR3 is built from 12 residues.

This clone was counted a single time. The chain links TRBV18 to TRBJ1-5; D is unresolved. The CDR3 sequence is 14 residues long. Germline assignment: CDR1 KGHSH and CDR2 LQKENI. Trimming removed 2 bases at V and 4 bases at J, with 9 bases between. The CDR3 DNA reads TGTGCCAGCTCACCAAGGGCGGCTAATCAGCCCCAGCATTTT. It is translated as CASSPRAANQPQHF.

The rearrangement uses TRBV14 and TRBJ1-1, with 7 bases fitting TRBD1. Germline V lookup: CDR1 SGHDN, CDR2 FVKESK. The CDR3 runs to 16 residues. J lost 3 bases, V lost 4 bases, and 11 bases had no gene match. The CDR3: CASSPLRQGGYTEAFF. For the CDR3, the DNA is TGTGCCAGCAGCCCTCTGAGACAGGGTGGGTACACTGAAGCTTTCTTT.

The rearrangement uses TRBV7-8 and TRBJ1-2; a weak D match, TRBD1 (5 bases). The ends were cut back, 5 bases at V and 4 bases at J, with 23 bases in the middle. Germline V gene lookup returns CDR1 SGHVS and CDR2 FQNEAQ. This CDR3 region has 17 residues. CDR3 coding DNA: TGTGCCAGCAGCCCGGGGCGGACCGGCTCTTCTGGCTATGGCTACACCTTC. Encoded protein: CASSPGRTGSSGYGYTF. Full variable domain (remainder filled in from reference TRBV7-8 and TRBJ1-2): GAGVSQSPRYKVAKRGQDVALRCDPISGHVSLFWYQQALGQGPEFLTYFQNEAQLDKSGLPSDRFFAERPEGSVSTLKIQRTQQEDSAVYLCASSPGRTGSSGYGYTFGSGTRLTVV.

The chain couples TRBV7-8 to TRBJ1-1; D possibly corresponds to TRBD1 (5 bases). V was cut by 3 bases and J by 4 bases, with 12 bases left in between. This CDR3 is built from 14 residues. Germline V gene data show CDR1 as SGHVS and CDR2 as FQNEAQ. CDR3 in amino acids: CASSFQGQGTEAFF. As DNA, the CDR3 is TGTGCCAGCAGCTTCCAAGGGCAGGGCACTGAAGCTTTCTTT.

This clone appeared a few times. V and J are TRBV6-4 and TRBJ2-7, with TRBD2 matching 10 bases. The CDR3 length is 13 residues. V was clipped by 4 bases and J by 8 bases; unmatched bases: 5. Germline CDR1 reads MRHNA; CDR2 reads SNTAGT. CDR3 DNA: TGTGCCAGCAGTGTGGCTAGCGGGAGACAGCAGTACTTC. This sequence encodes CASSVASGRQQYF.

The chain has TRBV19 and TRBJ1-2; 7 nucleotides match TRBD1. This CDR3 region has 15 residues. V shed 7 bases and J 4 bases; nucleotides not matched to a gene: 12. CDR1 and CDR2 from the germline V gene are LNHDA and SQIVND (reference sequence). CDR3 loop: CASTPQGRTAYGYTF. The CDR3 DNA is TGTGCCAGTACCCCACAGGGGAGGACCGCCTATGGCTACACCTTC.

The J gene is TRBJ2-5, the V gene TRBV5-1, with 9 bases identical to TRBD2. Looked up from germline, CDR1 is SGHRS and CDR2 is YFSETQ. Losses at the gene ends were 2 bases for V and 1 base for J; bases not matched to a gene: 6. This CDR3 has 16 amino acids. CDR3 region: CASSFGSSGTQETQYF. CDR3 bases: TGCGCCAGCAGCTTCGGGTCTAGCGGGACCCAAGAGACCCAGTACTTC. The full variable domain, its missing parts supplied by reference TRBV5-1 and TRBJ2-5, is KAGVTQTPRYLIKTRGQQVTLSCSPISGHRSVSWYQQTPGQGLQFLFEYFSETQRNKGNFPGRFSGRQFSNSRSEMNVSTLELGDSALYLCASSFGSSGTQETQYFGPGTRLLVL.

The chain combines TRBV30 with TRBJ1-4, with D perhaps matching TRBD1 (6 bases). The CDR3 runs 14 residues. From germline, CDR1 is GTSNPN and CDR2 SVGIG (reference sequence). Trimming cost V 1 base and J 3 bases, with 9 bases left between them. CDR3 amino acids: CAWSEGHPNEKLFF. The CDR3 nucleotides read TGTGCCTGGAGTGAGGGACACCCTAATGAAAAACTGTTTTTT.

The chain carries TRBV2 and TRBJ2-7; D is uncertain. CDR3 size: 14 residues. The germline gives CDR1 SNHLY, CDR2 FYNNEI. Trimming removed 4 bases at V and 2 bases at J, with 12 bases between. This CDR3 is CASSVPASPYEQYF. Here the CDR3 DNA reads TGTGCCAGCAGTGTCCCGGCCTCCCCCTACGAGCAGTACTTC.

The chain has TRBV6-2 or TRBV6-3 and TRBJ2-7, with D perhaps being TRBD1 or TRBD2 (6 bases each). The CDR3 contains 15 residues. Trimming removed 5 bases from V and 6 bases from J, with 20 bases in between. From germline, CDR1 is MNHEY and CDR2 SVGEGT. Here the CDR3 DNA reads TGTGCCAGCAGTCGTACAGGGACTGAGGGGCTCGAGCAGTACTTC. Translating it yields CASSRTGTEGLEQYF.

The chain recombines TRBV12-1 with TRBJ2-1; the table's D call, TRBD2, has no DNA check behind it. TRBV12-1 is marked as a pseudogene. This CDR3 comprises 16 residues. The CDR3 spells CASSSRTSRRDTEQFF. CDR3 DNA: TGTGCCAGCAGCTCGAGGACTAGCCGGAGGGACACTGAGCAGTTCTTC.

The chain carries TRBV2 and TRBJ1-2, with D hard to call. V shed 2 bases and J shed 4 bases, with 8 bases lying between them. The CDR3 has 13 residues. Germline loops: CDR1 SNHLY, CDR2 FYNNEI. The DNA of the CDR3 is TGTGCCAGCAGTGAACCGGACGGCTATGGCTACACCTTC. Residues: CASSEPDGYGYTF.

J is TRBJ2-1 and V is TRBV6-4; 11 bases match TRBD2. V gave up 2 bases and J gave up 3 bases; unmatched junction bases: 0. Germline V CDR1 and CDR2: MRHNA, SNTAGT. The CDR3 loop spans 15 amino acids. CDR3 region: CASSDTSGSYNEQFF. The CDR3 nucleotides read TGTGCCAGCAGTGACACTAGCGGGAGCTACAATGAGCAGTTCTTC.

V is TRBV7-2 and J is TRBJ1-5; D gene unclear. CDR3 length equals 14 residues. Germline CDR1 is SGHTA and CDR2 is FQGNSA. Trimming removed 2 bases from V and 3 bases from J, with 8 bases in between. The CDR3 loop reads CASSLFGVNQPQHF. As DNA, the CDR3 is TGTGCCAGCAGCTTATTCGGGGTCAATCAGCCCCAGCATTTT.

V is TRBV5-1 and J is TRBJ2-7, with 7 positions matching TRBD2. CDR1 and CDR2 (germline): SGHRS, YFSETQ. J was trimmed by 2 bases and V by 4 bases; bases with no gene match: 9. The CDR3 extends over 15 amino acids. The CDR3 coding sequence is TGCGCCAGCAGCCCCCCTCTAGCGGACACCTACGAGCAGTACTTC. Translation gives CASSPPLADTYEQYF.

The V and J genes are TRBV5-4 and TRBJ2-7, with D tentatively TRBD2 (5 bases). Per the germline V gene, CDR1 is SGHNT and CDR2 is YYREEE (reference sequence). Trimming cost V 3 bases and J 7 bases, with 17 bases left between them. The length of the CDR3 is 14 residues. CDR3 sequence reads: CASSSLATPREQYF. CDR3 sequence (DNA): TGTGCCAGCAGCTCGCTAGCTACTCCCAGGGAGCAGTACTTC.

The chain uses TRBV5-1 and TRBJ1-1, with 10 bases fitting TRBD1. The J segment lost 2 bases and the V segment lost 5 bases, leaving 9 bases of the junction unmatched. The CDR3 extends over 16 amino acids. CDR1 SGHRS and CDR2 YFSETQ come from the germline V gene. CDR3 protein: CASSFRQGALNTEAFF. The CDR3, as DNA: TGCGCCAGCAGTTTCAGACAGGGGGCCCTTAACACTGAAGCTTTCTTT.

This clone has only a few counts. The chain uses TRBV2 and TRBJ1-5, with TRBD1 matching 8 bases. The CDR3 runs 14 residues. Germline values: CDR1 SNHLY, CDR2 FYNNEI. Trimming cost V 4 bases and J 7 bases; bases outside gene matches: 6. CDR3 sequence (DNA): TGTGCCAGCAGTGGCCAGGGGGCAGGACAGCCCCAGCATTTT. This codes for CASSGQGAGQPQHF.

The chain combines TRBV4-1 with TRBJ1-1; D ambiguous. With 1 base removed from V and 1 base from J, the gap between germline ends came to 10 bases. The CDR3 loop spans 15 amino acids. Germline V lookup: CDR1 MGHRA, CDR2 YSYEKL. This chain's CDR3 is CASSQVEKPNTEAFF. The CDR3 nucleotides are TGCGCCAGCAGCCAAGTTGAGAAACCGAACACTGAAGCTTTCTTT.

J is TRBJ2-3 and V is TRBV24-1; no clear D. V lost 0 bases, J lost 3 bases, and 3 bases lay in between. CDR1 is KGHDR, CDR2 SFDVKD, per germline. The length of the CDR3 is 13 residues. The CDR3 bases are TGTGCCACCAGTGATTTGCAGACAGATACGCAGTATTTT. As protein: CATSDLQTDTQYF.

The chain joins TRBV6-2 or TRBV6-3 to TRBJ2-7, with D maybe TRBD1 (6 bases). The V end was cut by 6 bases, the J end by 2 bases, with 14 bases between. Germline CDR1 and CDR2: MNHEY and SVGEGT. CDR3 size: 14 residues. CDR3 region: CASSRGQSPYEQYF. The CDR3 coding sequence is TGTGCCAGCAGCCGTGGACAGAGCCCCTACGAGCAGTACTTC.

V gene TRBV7-3 combines with J gene TRBJ2-1, with TRBD2 as a possible D gene (6 bases). The germline gives CDR1 SGHTA, CDR2 FQGTGA. The germline V and J ends were trimmed by 1 base and 11 bases, with 15 bases remaining between them. CDR3 length: 14 residues. The DNA for the CDR3 is TGTGCCAGCAGCTTAATAGGAGGTGGGGGGAAGCAGTTCTTC. Translating it yields CASSLIGGGGKQFF.